Sequencing of this T cell receptor (beta chain) was carried out in a study of regulatory T cells in long-lasting Graves disease listed by TCRdb under 2021. General notes on the study: To count as having persistent Graves' disease, a patient had to have received antithyroid drug treatment for over 5 years with TSH receptor autoantibodies remaining persistently positive. The study was conducted in China and was registered as a clinical trial. This study used TCR sequencing and RNA sequencing of peripheral blood to compare persistent Graves' disease patients against newly diagnosed Graves' disease patients. A total of roughly 35 samples underwent TCR sequencing: about 13 from persistent and roughly 20 from newly diagnosed Graves' disease patients. Persistent Graves' disease patients in the clinical cohort had taken antithyroid drugs for about 10.3 years on average. Here is what the overall study found, with its caveats: The small sample size was acknowledged by the authors as a limitation that may reduce accuracy. The study examined only peripheral blood because the primary lesion, thyroid tissue, could not be accessed. Sequencing and analysis were restricted to the TCR beta chain. Lower TCR Shannon entropy and fewer highly expanded clones were observed in persistent Graves' disease patients than in newly diagnosed patients, which suggested clonal expansion. Persistent disease showed preferential use of TRBV28, TRBJ1-2 and TRBJ2-5, whereas newly diagnosed disease favored TRBV20-1 and TRBJ2-1. More public clonotypes were shared among persistent patients (2,741) than among newly diagnosed patients (966).

Libraries were prepared through multiplex PCR. Sequencing used an Illumina HiSeq 4000. To build TCR beta libraries, CDR3 regions were amplified by Arm-PCR using iRepertoire HTBI primers. Before sequencing, the PCR products went through gel purification. The source study handled its data this way. Gene usage analysis of CDR3 amino acid clonotypes used the 50 to 70 TRBV and around 13 TRBJ segments found across samples. COPE and FqMerger were used to merge filtered high-quality paired reads into contigs. BLAST was used to align contigs to IMGT TRBV, TRBD and TRBJ reference genes, with CDR3 defined following IMGT. Any clonotype with a frequency above 0.1% was classified as a highly expanded clone. Shannon entropy was used to measure repertoire diversity, and the Gini coefficient was used to measure V-J evenness. A clonotype was considered public if more than one individual shared it. TCRdb took the public reads, trimmed them with fastp at Q25, ran MiXCR for clone calling and kept in-frame beta chains. Entries are consolidated by CDR3 protein sequence, retaining the most common genes and DNA. TCRdb assigned the V and J calls; the authors' analysis was not used. In all, the sample holds 500,000 to 700,000 distinct CDR3 sequences, and 30% of those were seen once. The ten largest clones take up under 50% of the sample.

Via the germline V gene (reference sequence), CDR1 is PRHDT and CDR2 FYEKMQ. Including cysteine and phenylalanine, the CDR3 has 12 amino acids. Kept here is only the CDR3 DNA, which spans 36 bases and is read in frame from base 1. V loses 1 base of germline sequence and J loses 6 bases, and the interval between the two ends is 7 bases. This clonotype has more than one count but fewer than ten. Its antigen is not yet known. No base quality information exists; no much larger clone differs at one position. Read against the paper, the sample's time point label means: persistent/refractory GD, antithyroid drugs over 5 years with positive TRAb. For both TCR sequencing and RNA sequencing, RNA was extracted from PBMCs using TRIzol. The diagnosis of Graves' disease followed American Thyroid Association guidelines. Recruitment of patients was carried out at an endocrinology department in Xi'an, China. From each patient, around 9 milliliters of peripheral blood was collected into an EDTA anticoagulant tube. PBMCs were isolated by Ficoll Paque Plus density gradient separation without further T cell sorting. An Agilent 2100 Bioanalyzer and agarose gel were used to assess RNA quality, and a NanoDrop 2000 was used to measure RNA concentration.

The V and J segments used are TRBV13 and TRBJ2-7, with the D gene uncertain. This receptor was identified in a female donor with Graves disease. Sequencing was performed on peripheral blood mononuclear cells (PBMCs), taken when the disease was refractory, from a patient treated with antithyroid drugs. The DNA is as follows: TGTGCCAGCAGCTTAGCTCCGGGCGAGCAGTACTTC. It encodes CASSLAPGEQYF.